Listed here are 27 T cell receptor beta chains from one sample, sequenced in a study of post-analysis software for immune sequencing data. Study observations and caveats: TRBV segments more frequent in patients than in controls numbered about 5 and included TRBV5-6, TRBV5-1 and TRBV20-1.

Antigens of these TCRs are unknown. TCR beta libraries were prepared from cDNA with unique molecular identifiers. TCRdb re-called the PCR reads through MiXCR, storing one row per CDR3 protein. Here the sample spans 750,000 to 950,000 distinct CDR3 sequences, about 45% being singletons. Source material: blood. These receptors were collected from a girl aged 10-17 years with multiple sclerosis.

This clonotype has a handful of counts. This chain uses TRBV5-1 with TRBJ2-3; 7 nucleotides line up with TRBD2. CDR1 and CDR2 (germline): SGHRS, YFSETQ. The CDR3 spans 15 residues. V shed 4 bases and J 3 bases; nucleotides not matched to a gene: 8. CDR3 nucleotide sequence: TGCGCCAGCAGCGAAGTTGTTAGCGGGACAGATACGCAGTATTTT. Amino acid sequence: CASSEVVSGTDTQYF.

The chain combines TRBV7-2 with TRBJ1-1, with 10 nucleotides matching TRBD1. CDR3 size: 13 residues. J lost 10 bases, V lost 5 bases, and 7 bases had no gene match. CDR1 and CDR2 (germline): SGHTA, FQGNSA. This chain's CDR3 is CASSPRGDRGAFF. The CDR3 DNA reads as TGTGCCAGCAGCCCCAGGGGGGACAGGGGAGCTTTCTTT.

The sample holds one count of this clonotype. The chain employs TRBV4-1 and TRBJ2-7, with a possible D match to TRBD2 (5 bases). CDR1 MGHRA and CDR2 YSYEKL come from the germline V gene. The CDR3 loop spans 15 amino acids. Deletions cut 2 bases from V and 7 bases from J, with 18 bases between. CDR3 residues: CASSQTWGAAAEQYF. In nucleotides, the CDR3 is TGCGCCAGCAGCCAAACGTGGGGAGCCGCTGCTGAGCAGTACTTC.

The rearrangement joins TRBV21-1 to TRBJ2-1; TRBD1 was called by the table and not checked on the DNA. TRBV21-1 is a recognized pseudogene. There are 15 residues in the CDR3. DNA for the CDR3: TGTGCCAGCATTACAGGGTTCAGCTCCTACAATGAGCAGTTCTTC. Translating it yields CASITGFSSYNEQFF.

The CDR3 DNA reads TGTGCCAGCAGCCCCGGGACTAGCTACAATGAGCAGTTCTTC. It yields the protein CASSPGTSYNEQFF. The chain uses TRBV7-2 and TRBJ2-1; 8 nucleotides line up with TRBD2. V was pared by 5 bases and J by 3 bases, with 3 bases of the junction left unmatched. The length of the CDR3 is 14 residues. Germline lookup yields CDR1 SGHTA and CDR2 FQGNSA.

This clonotype appeared a few times. J is TRBJ2-7 and V is TRBV12-3 or TRBV12-4, with D perhaps TRBD1 or TRBD2 (5 bases each). V was pared by 5 bases and J by 1 base, with 12 bases between. The CDR3 runs 14 residues. The CDR3 bases are TGTGCCAGCAGTCATAGGGACCATTCCTACGAGCAGTACTTC. Translation: CASSHRDHSYEQYF.

This rearrangement joins TRBV9 to TRBJ2-1; the D is unclear. Germline values: CDR1 SGDLS, CDR2 YYNGEE. The CDR3 sequence is 16 residues long. Trimming removed 3 bases at V and 0 bases at J, with 13 bases between. CDR3 in DNA: TGTGCCAGCAGCGCAACCGTTGGTCTCTCCTACAATGAGCAGTTCTTC. It translates to CASSATVGLSYNEQFF.

This clonotype was picked up a small number of times. The CDR3 bases are TGCAGTGCTAGAAAGGGAGCGGGAGGGGTCTACGAGCAGTACTTC. Its translation: CSARKGAGGVYEQYF. The rearrangement links TRBV20-1 to TRBJ2-7, with 10 bases identical to TRBD2. The CDR3 sequence is 15 residues long. CDR1 DFQATT and CDR2 SNEGSKA come from the germline V gene (reference sequence). The trim removed 2 bases at V and 3 bases at J, leaving 7 bases unmatched.

The CDR3 region is CASSPIGLAGPYEQYF. The DNA of the CDR3 is TGTGCCAGCAGCCCTATAGGACTAGCGGGGCCCTACGAGCAGTACTTC. The rearrangement joins TRBV14 to TRBJ2-7; 12 bases align to TRBD2. Looked up from germline, CDR1 is SGHDN and CDR2 is FVKESK. The ends lost 4 bases at V and 2 bases at J; junction bases unmatched: 6. The CDR3 extends over 16 amino acids. The entire variable domain, with the rest obtained from reference TRBV14 and TRBJ2-7, is as follows: EAGVTQFPSHSVIEKGQTVTLRCDPISGHDNLYWYRRVMGKEIKFLLHFVKESKQDESGMPNNRFLAERTGGTYSTLKVQPAELEDSGVYFCASSPIGLAGPYEQYFGPGTRLTVT.

This rearrangement joins TRBV29-1 to TRBJ2-1; a possible D gene is TRBD2 (6 bases). Trimming took off 7 bases at V and 6 bases at J, with 16 bases between the two ends. CDR1 SQVTM and CDR2 ANQGSEA come from the germline V gene. The CDR3 runs 13 residues. CDR3 nucleotides: TGCAGCGAGAGGACTATTAGTTTCAATGAGCAGTTCTTC. Translated, it gives CSERTISFNEQFF.

The chain is built from TRBV29-1 and TRBJ2-3, with D unresolved. The CDR3 totals 14 residues. Trimming pared 0 bases from V and 6 bases from J, leaving 13 bases between. Germline V gene sequence: CDR1 SQVTM, CDR2 ANQGSEA. This CDR3 is CSVEDRASSDTQYF. The CDR3 DNA reads as TGCAGCGTTGAAGATCGGGCTTCTTCGGATACGCAGTATTTT.

The chain employs TRBV20-1 and TRBJ2-1; 11 positions match TRBD2. V lost 5 bases, J lost 4 bases, and 7 bases stayed unmatched. The germline V gene has CDR1 DFQATT and CDR2 SNEGSKA (reference sequence). This CDR3 contains 15 residues. The CDR3 nucleotides read TGCAGTGCTTCCGAACTAGCGGGAGCTTACAATGAGCAGTTCTTC. Its protein product is CSASELAGAYNEQFF.

This rearrangement joins TRBV19 to TRBJ2-1; D may be TRBD2 (5 bases). Germline CDR1 and CDR2: LNHDA and SQIVND (reference sequence). The ends were cut back, 3 bases at V and 2 bases at J, with 14 bases in the middle. This CDR3 has 16 residues. CDR3 nucleotide sequence: TGTGCCAGTAGTATTTTCGGGCGGGTCACCTACAATGAGCAGTTCTTC. Protein sequence: CASSIFGRVTYNEQFF.

The chain links TRBV6-2 or TRBV6-3 to TRBJ2-1; 15 nucleotides agree with TRBD2. CDR1 and CDR2 (germline): MNHEY, SVGEGT. The CDR3 runs 19 residues. With V trimmed by 2 bases and J by 7 bases, 12 bases remained unmatched. The CDR3 DNA sequence: TGTGCCAGCAGTTACACGACATCCGGGACTAGCGGGAGGTGGAATGAGCAGTTCTTC. This codes for CASSYTTSGTSGRWNEQFF.

This clonotype was detected only a few times. This chain connects TRBV10-3 to TRBJ2-1; possible D gene TRBD2, 6 bases. Trimming left V 4 bases short and J 0 bases short, with 16 bases between. The CDR3 covers 17 residues. Germline values: CDR1 ENHRY, CDR2 SYGVKD. As DNA, the CDR3 is TGTGCCATCAGTGGCCGGGACTCGTGGACCTCCTACAATGAGCAGTTCTTC. Protein product: CAISGRDSWTSYNEQFF.

V gene TRBV7-3 combines with J gene TRBJ1-6; 9 nucleotides line up with TRBD1. The junction had 5 bases not matched to a gene; V was cut back by 5 bases and J by 9 bases. Germline V lookup: CDR1 SGHTA, CDR2 FQGTGA. The CDR3 sequence is 14 residues long. The CDR3: CASSPTGGGSPLHF. The CDR3 DNA follows: TGTGCCAGCAGCCCCACAGGGGGCGGTTCACCCCTCCACTTT. Together with reference TRBV7-3 and TRBJ1-6, the CDR3 gives the full variable domain: GAGVSQTPSNKVTEKGKYVELRCDPISGHTALYWYRQSLGQGPEFLIYFQGTGAADDSGLPNDRFFAVRPEGSVSTLKIQRTERGDSAVYLCASSPTGGGSPLHFGNGTRLTVT.

This clonotype has just a few counts. J is TRBJ2-7 and V is TRBV6-1, with unresolved D. V was trimmed by 1 base and J by 0 bases, leaving 7 bases between them. In germline, CDR1 is MNHNS, CDR2 SASEGT. The CDR3 covers 14 residues. CDR3 DNA sequence: TGTGCCAGCAGTGAAGGCATTTACTCCTACGAGCAGTACTTC. It translates to CASSEGIYSYEQYF.

The chain carries TRBV5-1 and TRBJ2-7; TRBD1 matches 9 bases. This CDR3 region has 14 residues. V was pared by 0 bases and J by 10 bases, with 8 bases of the junction left unmatched. The V gene's germline CDR1 is SGHRS and CDR2 YFSETQ. The CDR3, as DNA: TGCGCCAGCAGCTTGGGACGGACAGGGGCAGCCCAGTACTTC. Protein: CASSLGRTGAAQYF.

The chain carries TRBV20-1 and TRBJ1-2; D call uncertain. Germline assignment: CDR1 DFQATT and CDR2 SNEGSKA (reference sequence). The V end was cut by 4 bases, the J end by 4 bases, with 13 bases between. The CDR3 is 13 amino acids. In DNA, the CDR3 is TGCAGTGCTAAAGACTCAGAGACCTATGGCTACACCTTC. This sequence encodes CSAKDSETYGYTF.

The J gene is TRBJ2-4, the V gene TRBV20-1; no definite D call. The end of the DNA is better explained by TRBJ2-5, so the J call may be wrong. The CDR3 has 11 amino acids. CDR1 is DFQATT, CDR2 SNEGSKA, per germline (reference sequence). The CDR3 loop is CSAIQKETQYF. CDR3 DNA sequence: TGCAGTGCTATTCAGAAAGAGACCCAGTACTTC.

The chain links TRBV20-1 to TRBJ2-1, with 11 bases matching TRBD2. This CDR3 comprises 15 residues. J gave up 4 bases and V 3 bases, and 5 bases lay outside the gene matches. The V gene's germline CDR1 is DFQATT and CDR2 SNEGSKA (reference sequence). In DNA form, the CDR3 reads TGCAGTGCTAGGGGACTAGCGGCCTTGTACAATGAGCAGTTCTTC. This sequence encodes CSARGLAALYNEQFF.

V and J are TRBV11-3 and TRBJ1-6; D gene uncertain. In germline, CDR1 is SGHNT, CDR2 YENEEA. V was trimmed by 3 bases and J by 10 bases, leaving 10 bases between them. This CDR3 comprises 13 residues. The chain's CDR3 is CASSFGFRSPLHF. CDR3 DNA sequence: TGTGCCAGCAGCTTCGGGTTCCGGTCACCCCTCCACTTT.

This clonotype has a handful of counts. This chain uses TRBV7-2 with TRBJ2-7; TRBD2 is a possible D gene (5 bases). CDR1 and CDR2 from the germline V gene are SGHTA and FQGNSA. Trimming shortened V by 7 bases and J by 7 bases, and 20 bases separated the two germline ends. The CDR3 extends over 14 amino acids. The CDR3, as DNA: TGTGCCAGCACCCTGGACTGGCGGAAGCGGGAGCAGTACTTC. As protein: CASTLDWRKREQYF.

This clonotype has more than one count but fewer than ten. The gene calls are TRBV20-1 and TRBJ2-4, with D possibly TRBD1 on 6 matching bases. The J call is uncertain, as TRBJ2-7 better fits the DNA end. Germline CDR1 and CDR2: DFQATT and SNEGSKA (reference sequence). This CDR3 region has 13 residues. The CDR3 DNA reads as TGCAGTGCCTTGGACAGTGTCCCGTACGAGCAGTACTTC. Residues: CSALDSVPYEQYF.

The rearrangement joins TRBV5-1 to TRBJ1-2; D gene unclear. This CDR3 comprises 14 residues. The germline V and J ends were trimmed by 3 bases and 2 bases, with 11 bases remaining between them. Germline CDR1 and CDR2: SGHRS and YFSETQ. CDR3 DNA: TGCGCCAGCAGCTCAGGATCGAGAAACTATGGCTACACCTTC. Protein product: CASSSGSRNYGYTF.

The CDR3: CASSQEVQPTDTQYF. The CDR3 nucleotides read TGCGCCAGCAGCCAAGAAGTTCAGCCGACAGATACGCAGTATTTT. The J gene is TRBJ2-3, the V gene TRBV4-3; D is unclear. The CDR3 runs to 15 residues. The V end was cut by 0 bases, the J end by 3 bases, with 10 bases between. Germline V gene data show CDR1 as LGHNA and CDR2 as YSLEER.

This clonotype was observed a single time. This chain joins TRBV12-3 or TRBV12-4 and TRBJ2-3; D is perhaps TRBD1 (8 bases). This CDR3 is built from 15 residues. Deletions cut 6 bases from V and 4 bases from J, with 17 bases between. As DNA, the CDR3 is TGTGCCAGCAGACTCACAGGGGGGGAAGCAGATACGCAGTATTTT. As protein: CASRLTGGEADTQYF.